This T cell receptor (beta chain) was sequenced in a study of blood T cell repertoires in COVID-19. Sequenced by immunoSEQ multiplex PCR; TCRdb stores in-frame clones only, minus some. The sample lists 120,000 or so clones, around 81% occurring once. Germline CDR1 and CDR2: MNHEY and SMNVEV (reference sequence). CDR3 length: 13 residues. The V gene lost 5 bases and the J gene lost 4 bases, with 11 bases spanning the gap. The sample was peripheral blood. This clonotype originated in a woman in her forties or fifties with acute or convalescent COVID-19. This chain connects TRBV27 to TRBJ1-2; the D is unclear. Here the CDR3 DNA reads TGTGCCAGCAGTCGAGGTCCGCGCTATGGCTACACCTTC. Its translation: CASSRGPRYGYTF.